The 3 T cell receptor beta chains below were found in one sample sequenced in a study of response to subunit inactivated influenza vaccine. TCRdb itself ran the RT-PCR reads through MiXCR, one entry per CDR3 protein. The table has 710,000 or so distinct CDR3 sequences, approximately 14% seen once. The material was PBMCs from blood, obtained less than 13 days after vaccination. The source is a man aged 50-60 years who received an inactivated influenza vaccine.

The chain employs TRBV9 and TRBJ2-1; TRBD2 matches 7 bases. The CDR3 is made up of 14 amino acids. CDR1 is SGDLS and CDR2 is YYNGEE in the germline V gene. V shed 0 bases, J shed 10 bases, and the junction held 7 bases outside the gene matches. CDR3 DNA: TGTGCCAGCAGCGTAGCCCGGGAGGATGGCGAGCAGTTCTTC. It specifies CASSVAREDGEQFF.

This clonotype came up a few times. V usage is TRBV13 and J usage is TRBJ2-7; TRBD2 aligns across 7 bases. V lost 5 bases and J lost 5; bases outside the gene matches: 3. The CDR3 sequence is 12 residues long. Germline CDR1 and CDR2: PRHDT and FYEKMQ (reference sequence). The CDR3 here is CASSERDNEQYF. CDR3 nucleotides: TGTGCCAGCAGCGAGCGGGATAACGAGCAGTACTTC.

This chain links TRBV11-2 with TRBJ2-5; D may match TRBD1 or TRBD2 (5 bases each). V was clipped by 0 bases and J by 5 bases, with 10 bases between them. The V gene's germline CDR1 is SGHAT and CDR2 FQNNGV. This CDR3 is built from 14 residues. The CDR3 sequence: CASSLDLGVETQYF. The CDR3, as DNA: TGTGCCAGCAGCTTAGACTTGGGGGTGGAGACCCAGTACTTC.